This TCR beta chain appears in the sequencing data of a study of blood T cell repertoires in COVID-19. The CDR3 has 15 residues. Per the germline V gene, CDR1 is SGHNT and CDR2 is YYREEE (reference sequence). J lost 5 bases, V lost 4 bases, and 3 bases had no gene match. In the authors' workflow: Using reference gene primer amplification, nucleated cell counts were estimated. Profiled with immunoSEQ multiplex PCR; TCRdb holds only in-frame clones, not every one. The DNA was the basis for D and trimming; V, J and clone size are from that table. The sample lists 45,000 to 60,000 clones, roughly 86% seen once, with 6% to 8% in the top ten.

The clonotype was recovered from a human donor with active COVID-19. The donor label of this sample is uncertain. Sequencing was done on a sample of peripheral blood. V is TRBV5-4 and J is TRBJ2-1, with TRBD2 matching 13 bases. The CDR3: CASSPTSGGDNEQFF. DNA for the CDR3: TGTGCCAGCAGCCCAACTAGCGGGGGGGACAATGAGCAGTTCTTC.